The 23 T cell receptor beta chains below come from one sample, sequenced in a study of T-cell reconstitution after alpha-beta-depleted transplantation in children. The TCRbeta library was prepared with unique molecular identifiers. TCRdb recomputed calls from the PCR reads with MiXCR, one row per CDR3 protein. This table has fewer than 450,000 distinct CDR3 sequences, under 20% appearing once. Sequencing was performed on PBMCs, mostly from graft donor cells, taken 360 days after TCRalphabeta/CD19-depleted stem cell transplant. These receptors were taken from a male patient aged 2 to 9 who had a stem cell transplant for acute lymphoblastic leukemia, so the T cells may come from the graft donor.

The chain joins TRBV12-3 or TRBV12-4 to TRBJ2-5; TRBD2 matches at 12 bases. V lost 1 base to trimming and J lost 4 bases; unmatched junction nucleotides: 4. This CDR3 comprises 16 residues. The CDR3, as DNA: TGTGCCAGCAGTTTAGGCGGACTAGCGGGACCAGAGACCCAGTACTTC. Translation gives CASSLGGLAGPETQYF.

The chain is built from TRBV28 and TRBJ2-7, with 8 positions matching TRBD2. Germline CDR1 reads MDHEN; CDR2 reads SYDVKM. Germline trimming cut 6 bases from V and 5 bases from J; bases unmatched to any gene: 12. The CDR3 spans 15 residues. The CDR3 DNA sequence: TGTGCCAGCAGCCCCCATGCGGGCGGGAGGAACGAGCAGTACTTC. Residues: CASSPHAGGRNEQYF.

This chain joins TRBV5-1 and TRBJ2-7; unclear D gene. Trimming stripped 0 bases from V and 5 bases from J, with 6 bases between. The CDR3 is 12 residues long. Germline V gene data show CDR1 as SGHRS and CDR2 as YFSETQ. The CDR3 reads CASSLDRNEQYF. CDR3 bases: TGCGCCAGCAGCTTGGACAGAAACGAGCAGTACTTC.

At least ten counts were recorded for this clonotype. This chain joins TRBV29-1 and TRBJ2-5; D not resolved. The V end lost 3 bases, the J end lost 7 bases, and 15 bases lay between the germline ends. The CDR3 is 13 residues long. Germline assignment: CDR1 SQVTM and CDR2 ANQGSEA. The CDR3 sequence is CSVESKSSGTQYF. For the CDR3, the DNA is TGCAGCGTTGAGTCTAAGTCCTCGGGGACCCAGTACTTC.

There are a few counts of this clonotype. This sequence joins TRBV28 and TRBJ1-6, with 7 bases identical to TRBD1. CDR3 length: 15 residues. CDR1 MDHEN and CDR2 SYDVKM come from the germline V gene. J gave up 8 bases and V 4 bases, and 8 bases lay outside the gene matches. The DNA for the CDR3 is TGTGCCAGCAGTTCGACAGGGTTTTGGGATTCACCCCTCCACTTT. Translated: CASSSTGFWDSPLHF.

This chain's CDR3 is CSARRHNSNQPQHF. The CDR3 DNA is TGCAGTGCTAGAAGGCACAATAGCAATCAGCCCCAGCATTTT. The chain couples TRBV20-1 to TRBJ1-5; D not certain. Per the germline V gene, CDR1 is DFQATT and CDR2 is SNEGSKA (reference sequence). V gave up 2 bases and J gave up 0 bases, with 8 bases separating them. This CDR3 is 14 amino acids long.

There are a few counts of this clonotype. The chain couples TRBV5-1 to TRBJ1-2, with no clear D. There are 16 residues in the CDR3. Trimming stripped 2 bases from V and 3 bases from J, with 17 bases between. The V gene's germline CDR1 is SGHRS and CDR2 YFSETQ. CDR3 in amino acids: CASSFAPQGDYYGYTF. The CDR3 DNA reads TGCGCCAGCAGCTTCGCACCACAAGGAGACTACTATGGCTACACCTTC.

There are a few counts of this clonotype. The chain employs TRBV6-5 and TRBJ1-6; perhaps TRBD1 as D (5 bases). The germline V and J ends were trimmed by 2 bases and 15 bases, with 14 bases remaining between them. Germline CDR1 and CDR2: MNHEY and SVGAGI. This CDR3 contains 13 residues. The CDR3 protein is CASSYGRGAHLHF. CDR3 nucleotide sequence: TGTGCCAGCAGTTACGGGAGGGGAGCTCACCTCCACTTT.

This chain joins TRBV7-3 and TRBJ2-3; D is unclear. V lost 0 bases and J lost 0, with 10 bases in between. The V gene's germline CDR1 is SGHTA and CDR2 FQGTGA. The CDR3 runs to 16 residues. The CDR3 region has the DNA TGTGCCAGCAGCTTAACAGGCAGGTTAAGCACAGATACGCAGTATTTT. Amino acids: CASSLTGRLSTDTQYF.

The chain has TRBV6-5 and TRBJ1-3; no definite D call. With 6 bases removed from V and 0 bases from J, the gap between germline ends came to 9 bases. Germline lookup yields CDR1 MNHEY and CDR2 SVGAGI. This CDR3 is 14 amino acids long. Written as DNA, the CDR3 is TGTGCCAGCAGGTTACAGAGCTCTGGAAACACCATATATTTT. This encodes CASRLQSSGNTIYF.

This chain connects TRBV28 to TRBJ2-1, with a possible D match to TRBD2 (6 bases). This CDR3 comprises 15 residues. The germline V and J ends were trimmed by 2 bases and 5 bases, with 13 bases remaining between them. Germline CDR1 MDHEN, CDR2 SYDVKM. CDR3 residues: CASSLPGLWNNEQFF. In DNA form, the CDR3 reads TGTGCCAGCAGTTTACCGGGACTCTGGAACAATGAGCAGTTCTTC. Based on the CDR3 plus reference TRBV28 and TRBJ2-1, the full variable domain is DVKVTQSSRYLVKRTGEKVFLECVQDMDHENMFWYRQDPGLGLRLIYFSYDVKMKEKGDIPEGYSVSREKKERFSLILESASTNQTSMYLCASSLPGLWNNEQFFGPGTRLTVL.

The CDR3 here is CASHRRLRGREYSNQPQHF. The CDR3 DNA sequence: TGTGCCAGCCATCGCCGGCTAAGGGGCAGGGAATATAGCAATCAGCCCCAGCATTTT. The chain joins TRBV6-1 to TRBJ1-5; possibly TRBD1 for D (5 bases). The CDR3 length is 19 residues. The germline V gene has CDR1 MNHNS and CDR2 SASEGT. Trimming cost V 8 bases and J 0 bases, with 26 bases left between them.

This clonotype showed up many times. The chain uses TRBV29-1 and TRBJ2-2; TRBD1 matches 7 bases. CDR1 is SQVTM and CDR2 is ANQGSEA in the germline V gene. The CDR3 is 13 residues long. Germline trimming cut 4 bases from V and 7 bases from J; bases unmatched to any gene: 6. CDR3 DNA: TGCAGCGTTGGGGCAGGGGGTCACGGGGAGCTGTTTTTT. Protein: CSVGAGGHGELFF.

The J gene is TRBJ2-7, the V gene TRBV2; the match to TRBD1 covers 10 bases. Germline CDR1 and CDR2: SNHLY and FYNNEI. The CDR3 has 12 amino acids. V shed 6 bases and J 5 bases; nucleotides not matched to a gene: 1. The DNA for the CDR3 is TGTGCCAGCAGGGGGACAGGGGACGAGCAGTACTTC. Translated, it gives CASRGTGDEQYF.

This clonotype was picked up many times. The genes are TRBV28 and TRBJ2-7, with TRBD1 matching 10 bases. Germline CDR1 is MDHEN and CDR2 is SYDVKM. The CDR3 covers 15 residues. The junction had 11 bases not matched to a gene; V was cut back by 5 bases and J by 7 bases. The CDR3 bases are TGTGCCAGCAGTCCCTCCGGGACAGGGGTGAGGGAGCAGTACTTC. Its translation: CASSPSGTGVREQYF.

This chain connects TRBV9 to TRBJ2-2, with 7 nucleotides matching TRBD2. CDR3 length: 15 residues. The germline CDR1 and CDR2 sequences are SGDLS and YYNGEE. The ends lost 2 bases at V and 5 bases at J; junction bases unmatched: 6. CDR3 nucleotides: TGTGCCAGCAGCGTTGGCGGGAGTCTTACCGGGGAGCTGTTTTTT. Amino acids: CASSVGGSLTGELFF. The whole variable domain, filled in from reference TRBV9 and TRBJ2-2, reads DSGVTQTPKHLITATGQRVTLRCSPRSGDLSVYWYQQSLDQGLQFLIQYYNGEERAKGNILERFSAQQFPDLHSELNLSSLELGDSALYFCASSVGGSLTGELFFGEGSRLTVL.

The rearrangement uses TRBV2 and TRBJ1-4; the match to TRBD1 covers 8 bases. The V and J ends lost 6 bases and 5 bases, in that order; junction bases with no gene match: 8. The germline gives CDR1 SNHLY, CDR2 FYNNEI. The CDR3 sequence is 15 residues long. DNA of the CDR3: TGTGCCAGCAGCGGGCAGGGGGCTGGGAATGAAAAACTGTTTTTT. Translating it yields CASSGQGAGNEKLFF.

This clonotype was detected ten times or more. V usage is TRBV5-1 and J usage is TRBJ2-3; a weak D match, TRBD1 (5 bases). V was shortened by 1 base and J by 2 bases, with 20 bases between the two germline ends. There are 18 residues in the CDR3. CDR1 is SGHRS and CDR2 is YFSETQ in the germline V gene. CDR3 sequence (DNA): TGCGCCAGCAGCTTGTTTGGTGTAGGGGATGCCCTCACAGATACGCAGTATTTT. Translating gives CASSLFGVGDALTDTQYF.

This clonotype was picked up a small number of times. The genes are TRBV20-1 and TRBJ2-7, with D perhaps matching TRBD1 (6 bases). The CDR3 is 17 residues long. Trimming removed 4 bases from V and 2 bases from J, with 24 bases in between. Per germline, CDR1 DFQATT and CDR2 SNEGSKA (reference sequence). The CDR3 spells CSAKAPPTGRFTYEQYF. For the CDR3, the DNA is TGCAGTGCTAAGGCCCCACCGACAGGAAGGTTTACCTACGAGCAGTACTTC.

The chain uses TRBV7-2 and TRBJ2-5; D is unresolved. CDR1 is SGHTA and CDR2 is FQGNSA in the germline V gene. CDR3 length: 13 amino acids. Trimming left V 1 base short and J 5 bases short, with 8 bases between. CDR3 amino acids: CASSLGVRETQYF. The CDR3 region has the DNA TGTGCCAGCAGCTTAGGGGTTCGGGAGACCCAGTACTTC.

CDR3 DNA: TGCAGTGTTGGGTTATACAGGGCAAGCGAGCAGTACTTC. Its translation: CSVGLYRASEQYF. The chain couples TRBV20-1 to TRBJ2-7; the D gene is possibly TRBD1 (6 bases). Between the trimmed V and J ends, which lost 7 bases and 6 bases, there was a span of 19 bases. Germline V gives CDR1 DFQATT, CDR2 SNEGSKA (reference sequence). This CDR3 region has 13 residues.

A few counts support this clonotype. The rearrangement joins TRBV7-3 to TRBJ1-6; tentative D call: TRBD1 (5 bases). CDR1 SGHTA and CDR2 FQGTGA come from the germline V gene. The CDR3 has 13 residues. Trimming took 5 bases from V and 8 from J, leaving 10 bases between them. The CDR3 coding sequence is TGTGCCAGCAGCCCCGAAGGGGATTCACCCCTCCACTTT. The encoded protein is CASSPEGDSPLHF.

The chain employs TRBV9 and TRBJ2-1; 10 nucleotides line up with TRBD2. Germline assignment: CDR1 SGDLS and CDR2 YYNGEE. After removal of 3 bases from V and 4 bases from J, the junction contained 10 bases not matched to a gene. The CDR3 is made up of 17 amino acids. The CDR3 coding sequence is TGTGCCAGCAGCGCCATACCTAGCGGGAGAGGGTACAATGAGCAGTTCTTC. Its translation: CASSAIPSGRGYNEQFF.